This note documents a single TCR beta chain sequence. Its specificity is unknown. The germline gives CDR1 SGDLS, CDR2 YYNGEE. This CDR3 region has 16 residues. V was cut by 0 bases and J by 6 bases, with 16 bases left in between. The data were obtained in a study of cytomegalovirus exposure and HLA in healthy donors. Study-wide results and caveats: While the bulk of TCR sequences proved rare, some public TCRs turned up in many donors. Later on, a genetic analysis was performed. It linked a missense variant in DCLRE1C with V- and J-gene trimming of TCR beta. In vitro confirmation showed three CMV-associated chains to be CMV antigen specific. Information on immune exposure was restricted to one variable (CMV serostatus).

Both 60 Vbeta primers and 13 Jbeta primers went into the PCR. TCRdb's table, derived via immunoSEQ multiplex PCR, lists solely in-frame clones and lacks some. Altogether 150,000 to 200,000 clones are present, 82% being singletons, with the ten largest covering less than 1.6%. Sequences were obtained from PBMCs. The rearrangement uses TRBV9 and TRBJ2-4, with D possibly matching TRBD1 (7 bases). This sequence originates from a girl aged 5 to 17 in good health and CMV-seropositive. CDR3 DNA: TGTGCCAGCAGCGTAGCGGAGGGGGCGCTGGGAAACATTCAGTACTTC. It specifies CASSVAEGALGNIQYF.